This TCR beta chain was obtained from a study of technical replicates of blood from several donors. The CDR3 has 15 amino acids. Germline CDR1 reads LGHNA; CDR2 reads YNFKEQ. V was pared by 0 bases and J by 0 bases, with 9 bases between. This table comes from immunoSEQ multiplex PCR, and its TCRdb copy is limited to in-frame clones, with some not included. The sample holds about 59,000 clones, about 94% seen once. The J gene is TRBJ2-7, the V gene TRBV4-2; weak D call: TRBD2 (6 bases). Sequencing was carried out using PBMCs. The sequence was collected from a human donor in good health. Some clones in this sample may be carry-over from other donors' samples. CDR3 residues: CASSQDLGGSYEQYF. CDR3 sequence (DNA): TGTGCCAGCAGCCAAGATCTCGGGGGCTCCTACGAGCAGTACTTC.